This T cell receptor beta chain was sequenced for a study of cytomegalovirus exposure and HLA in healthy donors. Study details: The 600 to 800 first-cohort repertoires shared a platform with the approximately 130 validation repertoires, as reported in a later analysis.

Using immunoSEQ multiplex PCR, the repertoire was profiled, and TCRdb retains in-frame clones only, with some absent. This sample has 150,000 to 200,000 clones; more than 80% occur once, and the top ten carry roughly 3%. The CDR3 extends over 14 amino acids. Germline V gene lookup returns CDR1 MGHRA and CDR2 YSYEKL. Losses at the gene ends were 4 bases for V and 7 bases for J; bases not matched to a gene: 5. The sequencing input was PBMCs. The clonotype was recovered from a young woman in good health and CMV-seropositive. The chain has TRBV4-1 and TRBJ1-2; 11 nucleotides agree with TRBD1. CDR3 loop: CASSRSGQGGGYTF. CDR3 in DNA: TGCGCCAGCAGCCGGTCGGGACAGGGGGGTGGCTACACCTTC.